Sequencing of this T cell receptor (beta chain) was carried out in a study of molecular identifiers for immune sequencing clone quantification. The length of the CDR3 is 15 residues. Per germline, CDR1 LNHDA and CDR2 SQIVND (reference sequence). V lost 3 bases, J lost 6 bases, and 3 bases stayed unmatched. Relative to its sample, this clonotype is medium-sized. Its antigen is unknown. Findings and caveats of the study: Identical TCR molecules can share a barcode, and this sharing could underestimate highly expanded clone sizes.

Previously reported methods and listed TCR primers produced the bulk TCR libraries. MiXCR was run by TCRdb on the PCR reads, yielding one entry per CDR3 protein. The sample shows about 10,000 distinct CDR3 sequences, about a fifth of them seen only once. Naive CD8 libraries came from about 20,000 to 1,000,000 sorted cells with 10%, 30% or 50% RNA. This TCR was recovered from a human donor in good health. Some libraries in this study had Jurkat cell RNA spiked in. Sequenced input: naive CD8+ T cells from blood, with Jurkat cell RNA spiked in. Regarding subset: FACS-sorted CD8+CD4-CCR7+CD45RA+ naive T cells. The J gene is TRBJ2-1, the V gene TRBV19, with 12 bases aligning to TRBD1. The CDR3 DNA follows: TGTGCCAGTAGTATGGGGACAGGGGGCTTCAATGAGCAGTTCTTC. Its translation is CASSMGTGGFNEQFF. The full variable domain, rest sourced from reference TRBV19 and TRBJ2-1, is DGGITQSPKYLFRKEGQNVTLSCEQNLNHDAMYWYRQDPGQGLRLIYYSQIVNDFQKGDIAEGYSVSREKKESFPLTVTSAQKNPTAFYLCASSMGTGGFNEQFFGPGTRLTVL.